This TCR beta chain was obtained from a study of CD8 T cells in acute hepatitis C reinfection. Background on the study: Acute samples came within 168 days of estimated infection. Overall study results and limits: Overrepresentation in the naive pool did not explain the preferential TRBV04 and TRBV06 usage seen in all groups.

Some clones are missing from TCRdb's copy, which holds only in-frame ones; the method was immunoSEQ multiplex PCR. The sample carries several thousand clones, roughly 40% recorded once. This clone was detected only once. The sample holds other DNA sequences that translate to the same CDR3. Time point: acute HCV infection, within 168 days of estimated infection date. Sequencing of hepatitis C virus-specific cells was done ex vivo rather than after in vitro expansion. CD3, CD8 and CD45RO antibodies stained cells; a viability dye excluded dead cells. This CDR3 is built from 16 residues. Germline values: CDR1 LGHNA, CDR2 YNFKEQ. The V gene lost 0 bases and the J gene lost 2 bases, with 14 bases spanning the gap.

Here the sequenced sample was HCV NS3-1073 tetramer-sorted CD8+ T cells from PBMCs, taken during acute infection. This chain uses TRBV4-2 with TRBJ2-7; D is possibly TRBD1 or TRBD2 (6 bases each). This TCR was recovered from a man between 25 and 39 years old with chronic hepatitis C. The CDR3 protein is CASSQEGTGAPYEQYF. CDR3 bases: TGTGCCAGCAGCCAAGAAGGCACGGGGGCCCCCTACGAGCAGTACTTC.